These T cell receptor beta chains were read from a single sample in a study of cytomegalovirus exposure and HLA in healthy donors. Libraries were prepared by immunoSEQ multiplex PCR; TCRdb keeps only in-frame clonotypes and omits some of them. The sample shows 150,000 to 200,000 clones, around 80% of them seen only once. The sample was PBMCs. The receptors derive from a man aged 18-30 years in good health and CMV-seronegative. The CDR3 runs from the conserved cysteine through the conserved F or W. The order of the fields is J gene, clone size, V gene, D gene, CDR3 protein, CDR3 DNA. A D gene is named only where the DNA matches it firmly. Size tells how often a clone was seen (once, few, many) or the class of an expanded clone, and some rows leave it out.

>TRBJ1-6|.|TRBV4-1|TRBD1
CASSQSDGTVKNSPLHF
TGCGCCAGCAGCCAAAGCGACGGGACAGTGAAAAATTCACCCCTCCACTTT
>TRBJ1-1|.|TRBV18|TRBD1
CASSPDRGSTEAFF
TGTGCCAGCTCACCGGACAGGGGGAGCACTGAAGCTTTCTTT
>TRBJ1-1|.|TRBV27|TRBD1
CASSDEKIQGAEAFF
TGTGCCAGCAGCGATGAGAAAATACAGGGGGCTGAAGCTTTCTTT
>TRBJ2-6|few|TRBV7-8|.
CASSLMGGSGANVLTF
TGTGCCAGCAGCCTTATGGGGGGCTCTGGGGCCAACGTCCTGACTTTC
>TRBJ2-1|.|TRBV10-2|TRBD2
CASSQAGGRNEQFF
TGCGCCAGCAGTCAAGCGGGAGGGCGAAATGAGCAGTTCTTC
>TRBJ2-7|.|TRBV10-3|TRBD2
CAISPRGGMDYEQYF
TGTGCCATCAGCCCGCGGGGGGGTATGGACTACGAGCAGTACTTC
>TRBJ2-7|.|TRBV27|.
CASSTSIGLYEQYF
TGTGCCAGCAGTACCTCCATAGGACTTTACGAGCAGTACTTC
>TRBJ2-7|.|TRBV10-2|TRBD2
CASSDGSGRHPYEQYF
TGCGCCAGCAGTGACGGGAGCGGGAGACATCCCTACGAGCAGTACTTC
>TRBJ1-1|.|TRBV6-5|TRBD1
CASRATGVTEAFF
TGTGCCAGCAGAGCGACAGGGGTTACTGAAGCTTTCTTT
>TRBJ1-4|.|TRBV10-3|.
CAISVSWDSDEKLFF
TGTGCCATCAGTGTATCTTGGGATAGCGATGAAAAACTGTTTTTT
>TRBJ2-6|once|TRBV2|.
CASSVQPSGANVLTF
TGTGCCAGCAGTGTACAACCCTCTGGGGCCAACGTCCTGACTTTC
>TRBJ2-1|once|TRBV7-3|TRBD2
CASSLYGGTYNEQFF
TGTGCCAGCAGCTTATACGGGGGGACCTACAATGAGCAGTTCTTC
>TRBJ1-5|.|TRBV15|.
CATRRTRDRRNQPQHF
TGTGCCACCAGAAGAACCCGAGACAGGCGCAATCAGCCCCAGCATTTT
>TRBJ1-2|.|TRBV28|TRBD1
CASSRLGVRGNNYGYTF
TGTGCCAGCAGCCGCCTTGGGGTCAGGGGGAACAACTATGGCTACACCTTC
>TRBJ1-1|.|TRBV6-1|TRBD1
CASKRNRGQDTEAFF
TGTGCCAGCAAGAGAAACAGGGGGCAGGACACTGAAGCTTTCTTT
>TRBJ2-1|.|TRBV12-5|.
CASGLSVRGWDEQFF
TGTGCTAGTGGTTTGTCGGTTAGAGGCTGGGATGAGCAGTTCTTC
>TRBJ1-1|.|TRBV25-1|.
CASSPHRQGVTEAFF
TGTGCCAGCAGTCCCCACCGGCAGGGTGTCACTGAAGCTTTCTTT
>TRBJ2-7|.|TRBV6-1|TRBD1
CAGQGIGNEQYF
TGTGCCGGACAGGGGATAGGTAACGAGCAGTACTTC
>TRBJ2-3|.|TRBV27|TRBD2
CASSNPQREGTDTQYF
TGTGCCAGCAGTAACCCCCAGCGGGAGGGTACAGATACGCAGTATTTT
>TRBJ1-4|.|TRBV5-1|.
CASSLSGEKLFF
TGCGCCAGCAGCCTCTCCGGTGAAAAACTGTTTTTT
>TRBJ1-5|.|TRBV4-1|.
CASSQGEGVYSNQPQHF
TGCGCCAGCAGCCAAGGGGAGGGGGTTTATAGCAATCAGCCCCAGCATTTT
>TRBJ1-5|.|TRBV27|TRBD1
CASSPGQGNQPQHF
TGTGCCAGCAGCCCGGGACAGGGAAATCAGCCCCAGCATTTT
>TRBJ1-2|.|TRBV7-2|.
CASSLADYYGYTF
TGTGCCAGCAGCTTAGCCGACTACTATGGCTACACCTTC
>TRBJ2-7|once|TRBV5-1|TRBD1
CASSQRGQIYEQYF
TGCGCCAGCAGCCAACGGGGACAGATCTACGAGCAGTACTTC
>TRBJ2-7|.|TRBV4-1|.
CASSPWGRESSYEQYF
TGCGCCAGCAGCCCGTGGGGGCGGGAGAGCTCCTACGAGCAGTACTTC
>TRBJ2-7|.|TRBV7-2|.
CASSPPTYEQYF
TGTGCCAGCAGCCCCCCCACCTACGAGCAGTACTTC
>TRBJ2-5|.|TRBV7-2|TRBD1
CASSRTGLQETQYF
TGTGCCAGCAGCCGGACAGGGCTCCAAGAGACCCAGTACTTC
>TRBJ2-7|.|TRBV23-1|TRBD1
CASSQSARGQEQYF
TGCGCCAGCAGTCAATCCGCCAGGGGGCAAGAGCAGTACTTC
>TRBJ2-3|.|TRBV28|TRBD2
CASSSPSSGEVLTDTQYF
TGTGCCAGCAGTTCCCCCTCGAGCGGGGAGGTACTCACAGATACGCAGTATTTT
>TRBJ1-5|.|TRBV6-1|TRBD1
CATNLDRDNQPQHF
TGTGCCACCAACTTAGACAGGGACAATCAGCCCCAGCATTTT
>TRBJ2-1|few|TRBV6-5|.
CASTHTDEQFF
TGTGCCAGCACACACACCGATGAGCAGTTCTTC
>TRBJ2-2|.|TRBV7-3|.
CASSRQGSTGELFF
TGTGCCAGCAGCCGACAAGGGAGCACCGGGGAGCTGTTTTTT